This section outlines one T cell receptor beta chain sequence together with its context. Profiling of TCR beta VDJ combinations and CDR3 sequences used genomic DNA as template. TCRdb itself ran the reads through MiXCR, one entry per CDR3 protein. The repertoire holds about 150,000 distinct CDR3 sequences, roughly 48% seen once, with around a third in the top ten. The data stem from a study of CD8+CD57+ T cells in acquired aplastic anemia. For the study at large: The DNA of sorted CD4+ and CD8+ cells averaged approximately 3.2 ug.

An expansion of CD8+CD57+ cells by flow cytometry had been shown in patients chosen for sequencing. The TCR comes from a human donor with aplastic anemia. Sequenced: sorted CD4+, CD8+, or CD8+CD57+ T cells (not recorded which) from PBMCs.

The CDR3 DNA reads TGTGCCAGCAGCCCCGCACTAGCGGAAGAGACCCAGTACTTC. This encodes CASSPALAEETQYF. The rearrangement joins TRBV11-1 to TRBJ2-5, with 8 bases that match TRBD2. Germline V gene sequence: CDR1 SGHAT, CDR2 FQDESV (reference sequence). The J segment lost 3 bases and the V segment lost 5 bases, leaving 5 bases of the junction unmatched. The CDR3 consists of 14 residues. The variable domain in full, with the rest retrieved from reference TRBV11-1 and TRBJ2-5, is EAEVAQSPRYKITEKSQAVAFWCDPISGHATLYWYRQILGQGPELLVQFQDESVVDDSQLPKDRFSAERLKGVDSTLKIQPAELGDSAMYLCASSPALAEETQYFGPGTRLLVL.